This T cell receptor (beta chain) stems from a study of T cell responses to AZD1222 COVID-19 vaccine. Analysis merged second doses at about 4 or about 12 weeks. Study results and caveats: Nearly half of spike-specific TCRs reportedly target unmutated variant regions.

This clone was counted between two and nine times. The target antigen is unknown. Trimming removed 5 bases at V and 4 bases at J, with 11 bases between. The germline V gene encodes CDR1 MNHEY and CDR2 SVGAGI. The CDR3 consists of 13 residues. The protocol was immunoSEQ multiplex PCR, while the TCRdb copy is restricted to in-frame clones and leaves out a portion. The sample lists roughly 110,000 clones, approximately 88% occurring once. The V call is TRBV6-5, the J call TRBJ1-2; TRBD1 might be the D (5 bases). This TCR was recovered from an adult who received the AZD1222 COVID-19 vaccine. The sample here was peripheral blood, taken 28 days after the second AZD1222 dose. CDR3 sequence reads: CASSNQGPYGYTF. The CDR3 region has the DNA TGTGCCAGCAGTAACCAGGGACCCTATGGCTACACCTTC.